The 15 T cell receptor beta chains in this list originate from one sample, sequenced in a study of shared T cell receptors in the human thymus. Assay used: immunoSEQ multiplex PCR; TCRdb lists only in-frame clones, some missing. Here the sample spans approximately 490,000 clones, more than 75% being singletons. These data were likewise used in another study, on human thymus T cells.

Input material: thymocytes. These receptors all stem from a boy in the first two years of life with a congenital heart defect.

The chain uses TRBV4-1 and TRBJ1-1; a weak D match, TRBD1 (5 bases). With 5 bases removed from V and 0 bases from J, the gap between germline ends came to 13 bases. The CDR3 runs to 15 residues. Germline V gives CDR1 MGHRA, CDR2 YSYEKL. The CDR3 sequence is CASSSLGGMNTEAFF. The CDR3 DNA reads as TGCGCCAGCAGCTCCTTGGGGGGGATGAACACTGAAGCTTTCTTT.

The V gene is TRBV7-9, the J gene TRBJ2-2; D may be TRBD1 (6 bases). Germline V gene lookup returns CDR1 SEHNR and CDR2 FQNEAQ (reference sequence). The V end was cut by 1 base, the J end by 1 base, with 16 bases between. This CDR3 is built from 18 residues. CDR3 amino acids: CASSLGSTGNKNTGELFF. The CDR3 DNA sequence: TGTGCCAGCAGCTTAGGTAGTACAGGGAATAAGAACACCGGGGAGCTGTTTTTT.

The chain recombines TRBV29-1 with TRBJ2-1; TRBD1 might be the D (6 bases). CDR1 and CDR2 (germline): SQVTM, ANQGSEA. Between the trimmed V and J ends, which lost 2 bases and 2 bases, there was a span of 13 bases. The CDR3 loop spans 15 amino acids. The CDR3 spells CSVERARGTYNEQFF. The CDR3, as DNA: TGCAGCGTTGAAAGGGCCAGGGGAACCTACAATGAGCAGTTCTTC.

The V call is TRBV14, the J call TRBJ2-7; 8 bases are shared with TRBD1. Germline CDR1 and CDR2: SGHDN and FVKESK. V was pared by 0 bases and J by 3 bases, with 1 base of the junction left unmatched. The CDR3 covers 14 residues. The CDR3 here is CASSQDDRGYEQYF. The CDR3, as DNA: TGTGCCAGCAGCCAAGATGACAGGGGCTACGAGCAGTACTTC.

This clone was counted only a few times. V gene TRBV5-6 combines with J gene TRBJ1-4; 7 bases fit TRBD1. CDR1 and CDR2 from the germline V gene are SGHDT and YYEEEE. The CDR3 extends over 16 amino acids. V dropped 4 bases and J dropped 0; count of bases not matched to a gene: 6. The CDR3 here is CASSQGQTSTNEKLFF. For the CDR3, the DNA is TGTGCCAGCAGCCAGGGACAGACATCAACTAATGAAAAACTGTTTTTT.

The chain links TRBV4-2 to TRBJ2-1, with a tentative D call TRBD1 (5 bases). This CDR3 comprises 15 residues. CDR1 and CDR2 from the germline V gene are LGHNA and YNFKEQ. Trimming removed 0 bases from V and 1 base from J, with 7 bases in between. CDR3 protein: CASSQDRGSYNEQFF. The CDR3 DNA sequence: TGTGCCAGCAGCCAAGATAGGGGATCCTACAATGAGCAGTTCTTC.

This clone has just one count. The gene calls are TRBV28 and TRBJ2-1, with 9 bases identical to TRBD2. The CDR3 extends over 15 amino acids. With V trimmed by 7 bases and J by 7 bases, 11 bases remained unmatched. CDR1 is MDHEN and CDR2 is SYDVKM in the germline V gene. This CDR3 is CASTVPSGTGNEQFF. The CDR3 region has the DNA TGTGCCAGCACCGTCCCTAGCGGGACTGGGAATGAGCAGTTCTTC. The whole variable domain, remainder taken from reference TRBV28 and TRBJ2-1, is DVKVTQSSRYLVKRTGEKVFLECVQDMDHENMFWYRQDPGLGLRLIYFSYDVKMKEKGDIPEGYSVSREKKERFSLILESASTNQTSMYLCASTVPSGTGNEQFFGPGTRLTVL.

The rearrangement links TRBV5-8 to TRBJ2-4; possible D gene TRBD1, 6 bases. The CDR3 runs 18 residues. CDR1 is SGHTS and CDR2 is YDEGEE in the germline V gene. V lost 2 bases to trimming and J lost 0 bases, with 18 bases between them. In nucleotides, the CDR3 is TGTGCCAGCAGCTTTAAGACCGGGACACACCTAGCCAAAAACATTCAGTACTTC. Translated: CASSFKTGTHLAKNIQYF.

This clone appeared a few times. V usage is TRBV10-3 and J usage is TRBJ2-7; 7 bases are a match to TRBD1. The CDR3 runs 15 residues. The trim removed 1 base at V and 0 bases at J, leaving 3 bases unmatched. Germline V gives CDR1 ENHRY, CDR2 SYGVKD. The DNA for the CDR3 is TGTGCCATCAGTGAGTGGGACAGCAGCTCCTACGAGCAGTACTTC. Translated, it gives CAISEWDSSSYEQYF.

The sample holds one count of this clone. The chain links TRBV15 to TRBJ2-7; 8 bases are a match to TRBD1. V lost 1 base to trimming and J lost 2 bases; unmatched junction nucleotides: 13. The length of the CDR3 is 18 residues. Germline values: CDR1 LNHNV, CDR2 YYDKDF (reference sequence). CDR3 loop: CATSRVGAKGDRTYEQYF. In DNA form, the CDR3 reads TGTGCCACCAGCAGAGTGGGGGCGAAGGGGGACAGGACCTACGAGCAGTACTTC.

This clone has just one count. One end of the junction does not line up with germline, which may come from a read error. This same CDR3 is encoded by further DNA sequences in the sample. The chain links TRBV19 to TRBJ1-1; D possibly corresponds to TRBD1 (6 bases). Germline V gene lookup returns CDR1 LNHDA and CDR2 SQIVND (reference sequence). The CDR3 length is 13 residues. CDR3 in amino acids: CASSNRTVPWAFF. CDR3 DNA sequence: TGTGCCAGTAGTAACCGGACAGTCCCTTGGGCTTTTTTT.

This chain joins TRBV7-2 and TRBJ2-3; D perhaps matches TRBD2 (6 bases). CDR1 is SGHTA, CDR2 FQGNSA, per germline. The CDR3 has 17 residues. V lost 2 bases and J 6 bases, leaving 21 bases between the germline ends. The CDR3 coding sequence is TGTGCCAGCAGCTTACAAGTCGACTTTCCGGGAGTGGATACGCAGTATTTT. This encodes CASSLQVDFPGVDTQYF.

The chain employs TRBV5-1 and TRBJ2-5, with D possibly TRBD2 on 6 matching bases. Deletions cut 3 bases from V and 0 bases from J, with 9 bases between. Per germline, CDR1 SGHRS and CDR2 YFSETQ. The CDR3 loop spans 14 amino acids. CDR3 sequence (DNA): TGCGCCAGCAGCTCGGGGACTTACCAAGAGACCCAGTACTTC. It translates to CASSSGTYQETQYF.

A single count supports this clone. CDR3 loop: CAWTTNHRGQETQYF. The CDR3 bases are TGTGCCTGGACCACAAATCACAGGGGGCAAGAGACCCAGTACTTC. The chain recombines TRBV30 with TRBJ2-5; 8 bases map to TRBD1. Germline V gene lookup returns CDR1 GTSNPN and CDR2 SVGIG (reference sequence). CDR3 length equals 15 residues. J gave up 2 bases and V 4 bases, and 9 bases lay outside the gene matches.

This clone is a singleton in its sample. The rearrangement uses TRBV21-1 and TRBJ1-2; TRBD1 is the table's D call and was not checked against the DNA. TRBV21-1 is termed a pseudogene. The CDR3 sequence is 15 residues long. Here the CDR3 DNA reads TGTGCCAGCAGGGTGCCGGGACAGGGTTGTTATGGCTACACCTTC. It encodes CASRVPGQGCYGYTF.